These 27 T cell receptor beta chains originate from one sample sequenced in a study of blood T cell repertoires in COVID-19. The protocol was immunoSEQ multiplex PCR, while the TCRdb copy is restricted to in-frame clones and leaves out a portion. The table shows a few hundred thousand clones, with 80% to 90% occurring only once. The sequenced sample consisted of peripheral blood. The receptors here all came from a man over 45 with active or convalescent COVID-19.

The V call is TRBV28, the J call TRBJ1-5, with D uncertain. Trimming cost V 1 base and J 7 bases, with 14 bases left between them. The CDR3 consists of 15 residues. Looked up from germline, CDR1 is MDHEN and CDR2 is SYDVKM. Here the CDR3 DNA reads TGTGCCAGCAGTTTATTCCGCCGGGGATGGCAGCCCCAGCATTTT. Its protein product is CASSLFRRGWQPQHF.

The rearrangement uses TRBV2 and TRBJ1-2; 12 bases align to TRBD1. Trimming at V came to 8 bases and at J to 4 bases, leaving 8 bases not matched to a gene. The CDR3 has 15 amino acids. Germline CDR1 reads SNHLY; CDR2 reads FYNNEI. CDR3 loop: CASGGTGGSVYGYTF. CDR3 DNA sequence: TGTGCCAGCGGGGGGACAGGGGGCTCGGTCTATGGCTACACCTTC.

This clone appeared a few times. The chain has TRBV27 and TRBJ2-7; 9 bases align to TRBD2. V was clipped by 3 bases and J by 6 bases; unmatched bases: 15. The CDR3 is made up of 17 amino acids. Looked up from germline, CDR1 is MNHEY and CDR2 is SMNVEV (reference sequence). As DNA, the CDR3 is TGTGCCAGCAGTTTGGTGTCTAGCGGGAAAAGGGCTCGCGAGCAGTACTTC. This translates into CASSLVSSGKRAREQYF.

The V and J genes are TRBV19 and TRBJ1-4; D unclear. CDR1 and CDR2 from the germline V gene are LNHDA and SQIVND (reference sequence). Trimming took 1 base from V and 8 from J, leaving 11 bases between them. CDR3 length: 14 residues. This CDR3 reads CASSIATEPEKLFF. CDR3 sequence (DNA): TGTGCCAGTAGTATAGCCACAGAACCCGAAAAACTGTTTTTT.

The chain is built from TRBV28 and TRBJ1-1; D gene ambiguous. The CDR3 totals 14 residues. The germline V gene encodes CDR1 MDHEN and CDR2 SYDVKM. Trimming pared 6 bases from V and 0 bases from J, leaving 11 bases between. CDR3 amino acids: CASSLEGLNTEAFF. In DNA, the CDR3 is TGTGCCAGCAGCCTGGAGGGCTTGAACACTGAAGCTTTCTTT.

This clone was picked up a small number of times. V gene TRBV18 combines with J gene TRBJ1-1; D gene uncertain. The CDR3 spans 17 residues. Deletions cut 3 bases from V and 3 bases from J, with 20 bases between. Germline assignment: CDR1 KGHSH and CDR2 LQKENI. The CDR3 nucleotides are TGTGCCAGCTCACCTTTTACGGGAGATTTGGTATACACTGAAGCTTTCTTT. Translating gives CASSPFTGDLVYTEAFF. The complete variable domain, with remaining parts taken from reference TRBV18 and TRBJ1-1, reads NAGVMQNPRHLVRRRGQEARLRCSPMKGHSHVYWYRQLPEEGLKFMVYLQKENIIDESGMPKERFSAEFPKEGPSILRIQQVVRGDSAAYFCASSPFTGDLVYTEAFFGQGTRLTVV.

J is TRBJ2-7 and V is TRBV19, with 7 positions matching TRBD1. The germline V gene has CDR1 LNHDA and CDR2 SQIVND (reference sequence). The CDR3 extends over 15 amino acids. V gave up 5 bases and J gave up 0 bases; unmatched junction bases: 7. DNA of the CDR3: TGTGCCAGTAGTCCAGGGGGAGCAATCTCCTACGAGCAGTACTTC. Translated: CASSPGGAISYEQYF.

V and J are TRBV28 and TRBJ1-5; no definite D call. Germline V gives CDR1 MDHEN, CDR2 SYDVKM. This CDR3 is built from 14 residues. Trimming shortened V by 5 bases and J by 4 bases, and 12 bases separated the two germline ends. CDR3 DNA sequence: TGTGCCAGCAGTACCACAAGGGAGAATCAGCCCCAGCATTTT. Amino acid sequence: CASSTTRENQPQHF.

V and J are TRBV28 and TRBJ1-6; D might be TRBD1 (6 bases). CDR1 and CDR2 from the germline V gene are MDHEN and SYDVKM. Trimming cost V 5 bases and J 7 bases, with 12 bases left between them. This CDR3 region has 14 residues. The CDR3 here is CASSVGHYNSPLHF. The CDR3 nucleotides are TGTGCCAGCAGTGTGGGACACTACAATTCACCCCTCCACTTT.

The CDR3 DNA sequence: TGTGCCAGCAGCCAAGGAGGGGATGCTTTCTTT. Residues: CASSQGGDAFF. This chain connects TRBV7-3 to TRBJ1-1, with a possible D match to TRBD1 (5 bases). The length of the CDR3 is 11 residues. The germline CDR1 and CDR2 sequences are SGHTA and FQGTGA. V was cut by 5 bases and J by 11 bases, with 12 bases left in between.

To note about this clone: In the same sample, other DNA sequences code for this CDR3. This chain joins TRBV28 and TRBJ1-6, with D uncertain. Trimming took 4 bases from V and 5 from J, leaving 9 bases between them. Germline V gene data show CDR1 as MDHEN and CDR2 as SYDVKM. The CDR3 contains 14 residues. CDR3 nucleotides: TGTGCCAGCAGTTCAGGAACCAATAATTCACCCCTCCACTTT. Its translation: CASSSGTNNSPLHF.

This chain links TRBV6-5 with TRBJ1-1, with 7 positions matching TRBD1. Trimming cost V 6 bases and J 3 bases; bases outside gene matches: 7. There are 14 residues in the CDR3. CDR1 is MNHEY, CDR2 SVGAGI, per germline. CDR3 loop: CASSLRQGDTEAFF. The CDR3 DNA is TGTGCCAGCAGCCTAAGGCAGGGGGACACTGAAGCTTTCTTT.

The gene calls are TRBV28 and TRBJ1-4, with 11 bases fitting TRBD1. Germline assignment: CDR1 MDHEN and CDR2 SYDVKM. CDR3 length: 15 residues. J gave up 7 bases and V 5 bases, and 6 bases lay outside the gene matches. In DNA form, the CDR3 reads TGTGCCAGCAGTCCCGGGACAGGGGGTGGTGAAAAACTGTTTTTT. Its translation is CASSPGTGGGEKLFF.

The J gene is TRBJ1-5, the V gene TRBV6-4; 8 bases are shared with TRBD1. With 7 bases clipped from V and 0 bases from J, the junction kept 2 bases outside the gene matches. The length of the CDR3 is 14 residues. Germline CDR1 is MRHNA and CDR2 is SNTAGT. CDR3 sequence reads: CASTTGDSNQPQHF. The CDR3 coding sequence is TGTGCCAGCACGACAGGGGATAGCAATCAGCCCCAGCATTTT.

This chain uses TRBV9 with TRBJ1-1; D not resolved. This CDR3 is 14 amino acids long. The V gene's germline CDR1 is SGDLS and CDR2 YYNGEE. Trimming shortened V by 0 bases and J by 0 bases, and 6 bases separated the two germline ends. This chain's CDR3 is CASSVVAVNTEAFF. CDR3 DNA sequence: TGTGCCAGCAGCGTAGTGGCGGTGAACACTGAAGCTTTCTTT. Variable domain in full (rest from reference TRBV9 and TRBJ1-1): DSGVTQTPKHLITATGQRVTLRCSPRSGDLSVYWYQQSLDQGLQFLIQYYNGEERAKGNILERFSAQQFPDLHSELNLSSLELGDSALYFCASSVVAVNTEAFFGQGTRLTVV.

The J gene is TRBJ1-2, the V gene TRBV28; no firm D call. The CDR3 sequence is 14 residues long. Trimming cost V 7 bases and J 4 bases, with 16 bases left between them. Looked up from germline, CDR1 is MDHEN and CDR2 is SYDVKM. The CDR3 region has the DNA TGTGCCAGCACCCTACGAGCAGGCCTCTATGGCTACACCTTC. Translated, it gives CASTLRAGLYGYTF.

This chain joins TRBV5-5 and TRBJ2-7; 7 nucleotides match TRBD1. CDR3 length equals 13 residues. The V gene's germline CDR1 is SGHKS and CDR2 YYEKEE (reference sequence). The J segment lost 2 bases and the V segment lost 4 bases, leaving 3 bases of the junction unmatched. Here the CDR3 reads CASSRGQPYEQYF. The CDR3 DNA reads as TGTGCCAGCAGCCGGGGACAGCCCTACGAGCAGTACTTC.

CDR3 sequence reads: CASHVGAYGNEQFF. In DNA, the CDR3 is TGTGCCAGCCACGTGGGGGCGTATGGCAATGAGCAGTTCTTC. This chain connects TRBV2 to TRBJ2-1, with D possibly TRBD1 on 6 matching bases. Looked up from germline, CDR1 is SNHLY and CDR2 is FYNNEI. V lost 8 bases and J 6 bases, leaving 17 bases between the germline ends. The CDR3 extends over 14 amino acids.

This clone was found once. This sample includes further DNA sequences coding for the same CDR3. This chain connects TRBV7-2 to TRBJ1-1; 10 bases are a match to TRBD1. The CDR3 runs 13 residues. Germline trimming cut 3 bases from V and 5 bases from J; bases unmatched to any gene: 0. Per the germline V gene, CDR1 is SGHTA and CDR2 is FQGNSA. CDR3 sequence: CASSLGQGTEAFF. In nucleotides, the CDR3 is TGTGCCAGCAGCTTGGGACAGGGGACTGAAGCTTTCTTT.

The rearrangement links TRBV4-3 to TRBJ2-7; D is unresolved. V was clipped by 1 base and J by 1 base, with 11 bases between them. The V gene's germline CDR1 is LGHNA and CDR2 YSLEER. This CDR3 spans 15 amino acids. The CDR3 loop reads CASSQVSSESYEQYF. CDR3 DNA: TGCGCCAGCAGCCAAGTTTCCAGTGAATCCTACGAGCAGTACTTC.

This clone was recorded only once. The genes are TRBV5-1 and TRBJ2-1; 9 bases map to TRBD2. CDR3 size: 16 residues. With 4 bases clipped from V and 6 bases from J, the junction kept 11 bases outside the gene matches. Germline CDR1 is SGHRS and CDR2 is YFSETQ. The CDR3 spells CASSPILAGSGNEQFF. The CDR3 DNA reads TGCGCCAGCAGCCCCATTCTAGCGGGATCTGGCAATGAGCAGTTCTTC.

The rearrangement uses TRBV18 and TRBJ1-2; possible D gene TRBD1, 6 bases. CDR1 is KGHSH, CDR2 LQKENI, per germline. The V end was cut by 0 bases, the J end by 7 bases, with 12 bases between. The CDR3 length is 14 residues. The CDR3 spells CASSPPIQGVGYTF. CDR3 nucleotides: TGTGCCAGCTCACCACCGATACAGGGCGTTGGCTACACCTTC.

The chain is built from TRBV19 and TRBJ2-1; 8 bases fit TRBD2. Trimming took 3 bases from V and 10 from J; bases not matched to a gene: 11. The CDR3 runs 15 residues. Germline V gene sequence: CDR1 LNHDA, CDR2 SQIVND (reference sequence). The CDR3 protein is CASSIGVSGGEEQFF. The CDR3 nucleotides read TGTGCCAGTAGTATCGGAGTGAGCGGGGGTGAGGAGCAGTTCTTC.

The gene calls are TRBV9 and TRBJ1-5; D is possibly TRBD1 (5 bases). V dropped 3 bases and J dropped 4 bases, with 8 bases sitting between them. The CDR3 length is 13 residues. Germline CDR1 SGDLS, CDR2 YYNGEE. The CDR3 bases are TGTGCCAGCAGCGGACAGACGAATCAGCCCCAGCATTTT. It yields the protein CASSGQTNQPQHF. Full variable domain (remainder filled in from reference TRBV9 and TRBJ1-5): DSGVTQTPKHLITATGQRVTLRCSPRSGDLSVYWYQQSLDQGLQFLIQYYNGEERAKGNILERFSAQQFPDLHSELNLSSLELGDSALYFCASSGQTNQPQHFGDGTRLSIL.

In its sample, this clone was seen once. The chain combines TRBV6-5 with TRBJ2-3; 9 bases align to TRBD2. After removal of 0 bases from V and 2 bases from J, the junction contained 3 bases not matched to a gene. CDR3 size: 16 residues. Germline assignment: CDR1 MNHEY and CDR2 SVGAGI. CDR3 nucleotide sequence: TGTGCCAGCAGTTACTCGCTAGCGGGGAACACAGATACGCAGTATTTT. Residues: CASSYSLAGNTDTQYF.

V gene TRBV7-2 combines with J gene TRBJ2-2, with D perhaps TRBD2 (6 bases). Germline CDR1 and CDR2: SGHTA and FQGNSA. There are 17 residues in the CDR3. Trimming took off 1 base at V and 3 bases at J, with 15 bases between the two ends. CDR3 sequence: CASSLVGSGDYTGELFF. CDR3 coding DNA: TGTGCCAGCAGCTTAGTAGGGTCCGGGGACTACACCGGGGAGCTGTTTTTT.

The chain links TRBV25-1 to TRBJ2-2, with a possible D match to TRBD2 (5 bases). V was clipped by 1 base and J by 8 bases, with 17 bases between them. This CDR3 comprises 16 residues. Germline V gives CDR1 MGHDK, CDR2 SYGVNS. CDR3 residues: CASSESSRGIEGELFF. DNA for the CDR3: TGTGCCAGCAGTGAATCCTCCAGAGGGATAGAAGGGGAGCTGTTTTTT.